The source of this TCR beta chain is a study of blood T cell repertoires in COVID-19 (dated by TCRdb to 2020 to 2021). For the study in its entirety: The collaborator samples originated in the United States, Italy and Spain and spanned the acute and convalescent phases of COVID-19. The material from the prospective study consisted of cDNA or gDNA derived from T cells, B-cell-depleted T cells, or PBMCs. The repertoires were made available in a free public database intended to serve as a resource for research on the immune response to SARS-CoV-2. Subjects who had been exposed to COVID-19, were actively infected with it, or had recovered from it provided the deeply sampled blood TCRbeta repertoires that made up the dataset. The sample metadata nearly always contained a de-identified subject ID, COVID-19 status, age in years and sex. Samples were obtained from the ongoing ImmuneRACE study (first 160 participants) and from about 1,300 subjects provided by 6 global collaborators. Where available, HLA class I and class II types were obtained from metadata supplied by the sample provider rather than from assay-based typing. Beyond this particular receptor, the publication reports: The amount of clinical and demographic metadata varied by source and participant and was provided uncurated.

TCRbeta CDR3 regions were amplified from genomic DNA by means of the immunoSEQ Assay, a bias-controlled multiplex PCR. In the authors' own workflow: The number of nucleated cells in each sample was estimated by amplification of reference gene primers within the assay. Sequence reads were collapsed and filtered to measure the absolute abundance of every unique TCRbeta CDR3 rearrangement. For each sample, productive Simpson clonality was calculated as the square root of Simpson's diversity index across productive rearrangements. Held by TCRdb, this immuneACCESS table contains in-frame sequences only and omits some clones. Under half of the omission traces to an unresolved V gene where checked; the cause of the rest is unknown. V and J calls and clone size come straight from that table; D and trimming were deduced from the DNA. The sample records approximately 150,000 clones, roughly four fifths of which are singletons. The ten largest account for around 15% of the sample.

From the cysteine through the phenylalanine, the CDR3 covers 17 amino acids. The sequence is cut down to CDR3 DNA, 51 bases in frame from base 1. Relative to germline, V is missing 4 bases and J is missing 7 bases, with 18 bases of the junction outside any gene match. Reading the germline V gene gives CDR1 KGHSY and CDR2 FQNENV. To note about this clone: The clone's antigen remains unknown. Base qualities are missing; no much larger clone stands one base away.

The collaborating institutions used their own protocols to collect whole blood in K2EDTA tubes. For TCRbeta analysis, collaborators shipped samples in one of three forms: frozen whole blood, isolated PBMCs, or DNA extracted from either of those sample types. This sequence was found in a human donor with acute or convalescent COVID-19. The donor label of this sample is uncertain. The chain employs TRBV16 and TRBJ1-2; TRBD1 matches 7 bases in the middle. Material for sequencing was peripheral blood. The DNA is TGTGCCAGCAGCCTCAAGATAGGTCGGACAGGACTTAGTGGCTACACCTTC. It translates to CASSLKIGRTGLSGYTF.